These T cell receptor beta chains were read from a single sample in a study of blood T cell repertoires in COVID-19. Sequenced by immunoSEQ multiplex PCR; TCRdb stores in-frame clones only, minus some. Of more than 60,000 clones in the sample, roughly 89% were seen once. Material for sequencing was peripheral blood. The receptors derive from a man aged 50 to 60 with acute or convalescent COVID-19. Both conserved end residues are part of each CDR3. The D gene is left open where the match is weak. Not all rows give a size; the values are once, few, many and, for expanded clones, a class.

V,D,J,size,CDR3,DNA
TRBV5-1,-,TRBJ1-3,-,CASSRDSVADTIYF,TGCGCCAGCAGCCGCGACAGTGTTGCGGACACCATATATTTT
TRBV10-3,-,TRBJ2-5,-,CAISDARIETQYF,TGTGCCATCAGTGATGCCAGGATAGAGACCCAGTACTTC
TRBV3-1/TRBV3-2,TRBD1,TRBJ1-3,-,CASSRTGLSGNTIYF,TGTGCCAGCAGCCGGACAGGGTTATCCGGAAACACCATATATTTT
TRBV24-1,-,TRBJ2-1,-,CATSDSRLLDEQFF,TGTGCCACCAGTGATTCACGACTCCTGGATGAGCAGTTCTTC
TRBV5-5,TRBD1,TRBJ1-1,-,CASSLAGQRNTEAFF,TGTGCCAGCAGCTTGGCGGGACAGAGAAACACTGAAGCTTTCTTT
TRBV19,TRBD1,TRBJ2-1,-,CASFPPGGSYNEQFF,TGTGCCAGTTTTCCCCCAGGGGGCTCCTACAATGAGCAGTTCTTC
TRBV2,-,TRBJ2-3,-,CASSRQPSSTDTQYF,TGTGCCAGCAGCAGGCAGCCGTCTAGCACAGATACGCAGTATTTT
TRBV5-1,TRBD2,TRBJ2-1,-,CASIWTSGSYNEQFF,TGCGCCAGCATTTGGACTAGCGGGAGCTACAATGAGCAGTTCTTC
TRBV9,-,TRBJ2-2,-,CASSVAGYAGELFF,TGTGCCAGCAGCGTAGCCGGGTACGCCGGGGAGCTGTTTTTT
TRBV5-6,TRBD2,TRBJ2-3,-,CASSSRTSGRNTQYF,TGTGCCAGCAGCTCTAGGACTAGCGGGAGAAATACGCAGTATTTT
TRBV12-5,TRBD1,TRBJ1-2,few,CASGRTGLYGYTF,TGTGCTAGCGGCAGGACAGGGCTCTATGGCTACACCTTC
TRBV7-9,-,TRBJ1-1,-,CASSDRQVGTEAFF,TGTGCCAGCAGCGATCGACAGGTTGGGACTGAAGCTTTCTTT
TRBV10-3,-,TRBJ1-1,-,CAISESRALNTEAFF,TGTGCCATCAGTGAGTCGAGGGCGTTGAACACTGAAGCTTTCTTT
TRBV5-1,-,TRBJ2-1,-,CASSLGGLYNEQFF,TGCGCCAGCAGCTTGGGGGGGCTCTACAATGAGCAGTTCTTC
TRBV6-5,TRBD1,TRBJ2-7,-,CASRDGTASYEQYF,TGTGCCAGCAGGGACGGGACAGCTTCCTACGAGCAGTACTTC
TRBV5-6,-,TRBJ2-7,-,CASRRLGQNSYEQYF,TGTGCCAGCAGGCGGCTCGGACAAAACTCCTACGAGCAGTACTTC
TRBV27,-,TRBJ1-4,-,CASSLYGRTATNEKLFF,TGTGCCAGCAGTTTATACGGCCGGACAGCAACTAATGAAAAACTGTTTTTT
TRBV11-2,TRBD2,TRBJ2-4,-,CASSLDYSGVNIQYF,TGTGCCAGCAGCTTAGATTATAGCGGGGTAAACATTCAGTACTTC
TRBV19,-,TRBJ1-2,-,CASSRDIINYGYTF,TGTGCCAGTAGTCGGGACATAATTAACTATGGCTACACCTTC
TRBV3-1/TRBV3-2,TRBD2,TRBJ2-1,once,CASSQGGLAGLNEQFF,TGTGCCAGCAGCCAAGGGGGACTAGCGGGGTTAAATGAGCAGTTCTTC
TRBV7-2,TRBD1,TRBJ1-1,-,CASLQGVGSTEAFF,TGTGCCAGCTTACAGGGGGTAGGCAGCACTGAAGCTTTCTTT
TRBV2,TRBD1,TRBJ2-5,once,CASSFDRGGETQYF,TGTGCCAGCAGTTTCGACAGGGGTGGAGAGACCCAGTACTTC
TRBV29-1,-,TRBJ1-1,-,CSVVTGENTEAFF,TGCAGCGTTGTAACGGGGGAGAACACTGAAGCTTTCTTT
TRBV10-3,-,TRBJ2-7,-,CAITRRGYLYEQYF,TGTGCCATCACCCGACGGGGGTATCTCTACGAGCAGTACTTC
TRBV6-5,TRBD1,TRBJ2-5,-,CASSLRTGDQYF,TGTGCCAGCAGTCTTAGGACAGGGGACCAGTACTTC
TRBV6-2/TRBV6-3,TRBD2,TRBJ2-1,-,CASSGSGRNEQFF,TGTGCCAGCAGCGGTAGCGGGAGGAATGAGCAGTTCTTC
TRBV29-1,-,TRBJ1-1,-,CSAANTEAFF,TGCAGCGCGGCTAACACTGAAGCTTTCTTT
TRBV21-1,-,TRBJ2-7,-,CASSNWMTSGNYYEQYF,TGTGCCAGCAGCAACTGGATGACTAGCGGGAACTACTACGAGCAGTACTTC
TRBV12-3/TRBV12-4,TRBD1,TRBJ1-2,-,CASSVQGAEGYTF,TGTGCCAGCAGCGTACAGGGGGCTGAGGGCTACACCTTC
TRBV30,TRBD1,TRBJ2-2,-,CAWSSDRPTGELFF,TGTGCCTGGAGTTCGGACAGGCCCACCGGGGAGCTGTTTTTT
TRBV18,-,TRBJ2-5,-,CASSPNNQETQYF,TGTGCCAGCTCACCAAACAACCAAGAGACCCAGTACTTC
TRBV5-1,-,TRBJ2-7,-,CASRSSRGSYEQYF,TGCGCCAGCAGGTCTTCGCGGGGCTCCTACGAGCAGTACTTC
TRBV18,TRBD1,TRBJ1-1,once,CASSPQGQINTEAFF,TGTGCCAGCTCACCGCAGGGACAGATAAACACTGAAGCTTTCTTT
TRBV18,-,TRBJ2-1,-,CASSTPTGSYNEQFF,TGTGCCAGCTCAACTCCCACGGGTTCCTACAATGAGCAGTTCTTC
TRBV3-1/TRBV3-2,TRBD1,TRBJ1-4,few,CASRAGGQLFF,TGTGCCAGCCGCGCAGGGGGGCAACTGTTTTTT
TRBV15,-,TRBJ1-1,-,CATSRDKGGLATEAFF,TGTGCCACCAGCAGAGATAAGGGAGGTCTGGCCACTGAAGCTTTCTTT
TRBV21-1,-,TRBJ2-7,-,CASSLFRDRVSYEQYF,TGTGCCAGCAGCCTGTTCCGGGACAGGGTCTCCTACGAGCAGTACTTC
TRBV5-1,-,TRBJ2-3,few,CASSFRDTDTQYF,TGCGCCAGCAGCTTCAGGGACACAGATACGCAGTATTTT
TRBV3-1/TRBV3-2,TRBD1,TRBJ2-1,-,CASSQRPQGAINEQFF,TGTGCCAGCAGCCAACGCCCCCAGGGGGCTATCAATGAGCAGTTCTTC
TRBV30,-,TRBJ2-7,-,CAWGTGTYRYEQYF,TGTGCCTGGGGAACCGGGACATATCGCTACGAGCAGTACTTC
TRBV11-2,TRBD2,TRBJ2-7,-,CASSLSGTSGLLYSYEQYF,TGTGCCAGCAGCCTCTCCGGGACTAGCGGATTGCTATACTCCTACGAGCAGTACTTC
TRBV19,-,TRBJ2-2,-,CASTPGGHNTGELFF,TGTGCCAGTACCCCGGGGGGACATAACACCGGGGAGCTGTTTTTT
TRBV6-2/TRBV6-3,-,TRBJ2-3,few,CASSSTGHQTDTQYF,TGTGCCAGCAGTTCCACAGGGCACCAGACAGATACGCAGTATTTT
TRBV7-9,-,TRBJ2-7,-,CASSLAQEYEQYF,TGTGCCAGCAGCTTAGCGCAGGAATACGAGCAGTACTTC
TRBV27,TRBD2,TRBJ2-3,once,CASSRGGGSVTDTQYF,TGTGCCAGCAGCCGGGGGGGCGGGAGTGTCACAGATACGCAGTATTTT
TRBV29-1,-,TRBJ2-4,-,CSVGRVDIQYF,TGCAGCGTTGGCAGGGTTGACATTCAGTACTTC
TRBV14,-,TRBJ2-1,-,CASSQDLSRSGEQFF,TGTGCCAGCAGCCAAGATTTGAGTAGATCGGGTGAGCAGTTCTTC
TRBV7-8,-,TRBJ2-5,-,CASSLRRREETQYF,TGTGCCAGCAGCTTACGCCGGAGAGAAGAGACCCAGTACTTC
TRBV7-8,-,TRBJ2-2,once,CASSLQGAQIGELFF,TGTGCCAGCAGCTTACAAGGGGCGCAGATCGGGGAGCTGTTTTTT
TRBV16,-,TRBJ1-1,-,CASSQSSRLNTEAFF,TGTGCCAGCAGCCAATCTTCCCGTCTGAACACTGAAGCTTTCTTT
TRBV30,TRBD2,TRBJ2-2,few,CACRDYREGGELFF,TGTGCCTGCCGGGACTACCGGGAGGGGGGGGAGCTGTTTTTT
TRBV19,-,TRBJ1-5,-,CASRGTPNSNQPQHF,TGTGCCAGCCGAGGGACACCCAATAGCAATCAGCCCCAGCATTTT
TRBV27,-,TRBJ2-7,-,CASSPRWRARNYEQYF,TGTGCCAGCAGTCCTCGGTGGAGAGCACGGAACTACGAGCAGTACTTC